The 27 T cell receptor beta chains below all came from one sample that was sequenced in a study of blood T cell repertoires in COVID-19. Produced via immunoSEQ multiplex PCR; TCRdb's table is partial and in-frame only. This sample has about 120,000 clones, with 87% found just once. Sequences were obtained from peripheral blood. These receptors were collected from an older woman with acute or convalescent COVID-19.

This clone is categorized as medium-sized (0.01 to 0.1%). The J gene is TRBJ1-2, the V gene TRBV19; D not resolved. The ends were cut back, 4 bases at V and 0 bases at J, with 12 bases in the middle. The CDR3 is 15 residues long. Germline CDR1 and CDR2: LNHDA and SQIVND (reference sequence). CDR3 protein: CASSSSVPANYGYTF. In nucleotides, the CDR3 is TGTGCCAGTAGTAGTTCCGTCCCCGCTAACTATGGCTACACCTTC.

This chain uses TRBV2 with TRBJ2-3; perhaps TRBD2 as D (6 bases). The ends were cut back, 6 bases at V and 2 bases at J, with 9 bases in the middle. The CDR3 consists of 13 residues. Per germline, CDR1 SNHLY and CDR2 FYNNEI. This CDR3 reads CASSRDSTDTQYF. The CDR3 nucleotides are TGTGCCAGCAGCCGGGACTCCACAGATACGCAGTATTTT.

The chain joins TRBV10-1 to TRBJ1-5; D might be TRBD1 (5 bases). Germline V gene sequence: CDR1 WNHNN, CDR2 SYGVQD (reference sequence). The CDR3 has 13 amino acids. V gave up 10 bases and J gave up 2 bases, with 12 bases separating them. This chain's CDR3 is CATSPRGNQPQHF. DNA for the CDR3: TGCGCCACCAGCCCCAGGGGCAATCAGCCCCAGCATTTT.

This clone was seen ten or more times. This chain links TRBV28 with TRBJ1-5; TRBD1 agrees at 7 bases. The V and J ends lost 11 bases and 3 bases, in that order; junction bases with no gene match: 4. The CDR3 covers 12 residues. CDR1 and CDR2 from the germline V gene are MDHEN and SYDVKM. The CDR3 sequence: CASTGDNQPQHF. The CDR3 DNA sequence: TGTGCCTCCACAGGGGACAATCAGCCCCAGCATTTT.

CDR3: CASSLGGPNQPQHF. CDR3 DNA: TGTGCCAGCAGCTTGGGGGGTCCCAATCAGCCCCAGCATTTT. The J gene is TRBJ1-5, the V gene TRBV7-9; maybe TRBD1 (5 bases). Trimming removed 3 bases from V and 3 bases from J, with 9 bases in between. The length of the CDR3 is 14 residues. Germline loops: CDR1 SEHNR, CDR2 FQNEAQ (reference sequence).

The CDR3 loop is CASSPIGVRADTQYF. The DNA of the CDR3 is TGCGCCAGCAGCCCCATCGGCGTCCGGGCAGATACGCAGTATTTT. The chain has TRBV5-1 and TRBJ2-3; the D is unclear. Germline CDR1 and CDR2: SGHRS and YFSETQ. CDR3 size: 15 residues. V was clipped by 4 bases and J by 4 bases, with 16 bases between them.

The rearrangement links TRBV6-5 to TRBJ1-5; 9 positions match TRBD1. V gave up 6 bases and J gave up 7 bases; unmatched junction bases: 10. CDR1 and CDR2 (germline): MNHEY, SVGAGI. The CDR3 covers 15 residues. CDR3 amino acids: CASRGSGTGSQPQHF. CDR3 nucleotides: TGTGCCAGCAGGGGCTCCGGGACAGGGTCCCAGCCCCAGCATTTT.

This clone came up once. CDR3 sequence: CASSVVEDTQYF. The CDR3 nucleotides read TGTGCCAGCAGCGTAGTGGAGGATACGCAGTATTTT. The chain recombines TRBV9 with TRBJ2-3; no clear D gene. V was cut by 0 bases and J by 6 bases, with 5 bases left in between. The germline gives CDR1 SGDLS, CDR2 YYNGEE. CDR3 length: 12 residues.

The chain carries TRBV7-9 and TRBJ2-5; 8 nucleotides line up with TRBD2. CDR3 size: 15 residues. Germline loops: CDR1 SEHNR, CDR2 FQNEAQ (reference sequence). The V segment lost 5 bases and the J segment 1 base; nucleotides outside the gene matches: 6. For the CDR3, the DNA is TGTGCCAGCAGCCAAGCGGGGGTAGGCCAAGAGACCCAGTACTTC. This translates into CASSQAGVGQETQYF.

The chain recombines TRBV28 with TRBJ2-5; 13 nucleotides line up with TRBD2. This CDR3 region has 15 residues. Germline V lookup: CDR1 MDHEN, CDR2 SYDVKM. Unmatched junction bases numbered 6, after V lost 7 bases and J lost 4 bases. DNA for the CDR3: TGTGCCAGCACTTCACTAGCGGGGGGGGGAGAGACCCAGTACTTC. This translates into CASTSLAGGGETQYF.

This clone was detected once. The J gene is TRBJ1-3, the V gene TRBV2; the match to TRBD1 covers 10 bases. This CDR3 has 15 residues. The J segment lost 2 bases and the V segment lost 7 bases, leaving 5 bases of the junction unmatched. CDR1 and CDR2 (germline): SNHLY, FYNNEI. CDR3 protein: CASTGQGGPGNTIYF. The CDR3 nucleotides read TGTGCCAGCACCGGACAGGGGGGACCTGGAAACACCATATATTTT. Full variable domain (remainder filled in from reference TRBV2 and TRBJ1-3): EPEVTQTPSHQVTQMGQEVILRCVPISNHLYFYWYRQILGQKVEFLVSFYNNEISEKSEIFDDQFSVERPDGSNFTLKIRSTKLEDSAMYFCASTGQGGPGNTIYFGEGSWLTVV.

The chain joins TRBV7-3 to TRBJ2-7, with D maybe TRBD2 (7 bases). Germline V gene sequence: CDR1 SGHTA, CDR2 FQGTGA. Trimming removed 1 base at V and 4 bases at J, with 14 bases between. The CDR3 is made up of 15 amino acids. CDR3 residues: CASSLRRAGAYEQYF. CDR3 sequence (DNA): TGTGCCAGCAGCTTAAGGAGGGCGGGGGCTTACGAGCAGTACTTC.

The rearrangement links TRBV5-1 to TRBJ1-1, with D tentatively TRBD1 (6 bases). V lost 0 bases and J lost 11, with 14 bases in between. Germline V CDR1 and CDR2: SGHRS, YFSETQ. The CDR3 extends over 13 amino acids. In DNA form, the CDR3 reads TGCGCCAGCAGCTTGGCCCTAACAGGGTTCGCTTTCTTT. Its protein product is CASSLALTGFAFF.

The CDR3 sequence is CASRGTAPYEQYF. In nucleotides, the CDR3 is TGTGCCAGCAGGGGGACAGCACCCTACGAGCAGTACTTC. The chain combines TRBV6-5 with TRBJ2-7; 7 bases are shared with TRBD1. After removal of 6 bases from V and 2 bases from J, the junction contained 4 bases not matched to a gene. The length of the CDR3 is 13 residues. Germline CDR1 and CDR2: MNHEY and SVGAGI.

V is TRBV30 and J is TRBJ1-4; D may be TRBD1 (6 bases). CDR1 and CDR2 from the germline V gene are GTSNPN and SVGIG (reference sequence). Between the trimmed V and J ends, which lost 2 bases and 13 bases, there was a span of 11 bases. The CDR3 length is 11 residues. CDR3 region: CAWSTGTTLFF. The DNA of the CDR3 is TGTGCCTGGAGTACGGGGACAACACTGTTTTTT.

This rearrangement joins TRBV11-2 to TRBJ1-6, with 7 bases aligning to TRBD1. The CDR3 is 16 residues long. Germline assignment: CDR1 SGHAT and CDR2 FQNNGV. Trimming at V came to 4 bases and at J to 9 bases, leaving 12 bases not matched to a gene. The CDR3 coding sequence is TGTGCCAGCAGCTGGACAGGAGGGGCGGATCGTTCACCCCTCCACTTT. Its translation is CASSWTGGADRSPLHF.

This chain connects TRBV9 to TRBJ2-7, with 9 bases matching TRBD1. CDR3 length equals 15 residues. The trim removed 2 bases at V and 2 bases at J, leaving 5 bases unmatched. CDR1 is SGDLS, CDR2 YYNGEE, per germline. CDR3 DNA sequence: TGTGCCAGCAGCGTTATGGGGACAGGGACCTACGAGCAGTACTTC. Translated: CASSVMGTGTYEQYF. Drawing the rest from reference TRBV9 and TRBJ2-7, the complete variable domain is DSGVTQTPKHLITATGQRVTLRCSPRSGDLSVYWYQQSLDQGLQFLIQYYNGEERAKGNILERFSAQQFPDLHSELNLSSLELGDSALYFCASSVMGTGTYEQYFGPGTRLTVT.

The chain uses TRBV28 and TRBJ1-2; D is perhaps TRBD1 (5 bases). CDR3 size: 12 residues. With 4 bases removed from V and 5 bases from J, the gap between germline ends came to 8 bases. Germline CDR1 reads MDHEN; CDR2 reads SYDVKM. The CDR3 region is CASSYRSYGYTF. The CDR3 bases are TGTGCCAGCAGTTACAGGTCTTATGGCTACACCTTC.

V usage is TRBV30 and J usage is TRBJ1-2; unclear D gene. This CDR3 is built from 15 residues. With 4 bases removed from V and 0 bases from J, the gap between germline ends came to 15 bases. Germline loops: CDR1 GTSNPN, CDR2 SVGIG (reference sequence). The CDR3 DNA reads TGTGCCTGGAACCGGTTCCACCCATCTAACTATGGCTACACCTTC. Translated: CAWNRFHPSNYGYTF.

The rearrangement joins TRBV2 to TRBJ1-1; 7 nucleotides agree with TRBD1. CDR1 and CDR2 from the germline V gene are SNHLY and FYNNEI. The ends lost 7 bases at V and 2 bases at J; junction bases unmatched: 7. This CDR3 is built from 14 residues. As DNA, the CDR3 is TGTGCCAGCACCCGAGGACAGGAAAACACTGAAGCTTTCTTT. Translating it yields CASTRGQENTEAFF.

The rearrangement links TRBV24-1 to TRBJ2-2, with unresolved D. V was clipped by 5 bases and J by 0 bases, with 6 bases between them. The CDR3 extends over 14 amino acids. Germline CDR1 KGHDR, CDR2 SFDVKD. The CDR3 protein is CATSGVANTGELFF. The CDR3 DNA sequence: TGTGCCACCAGTGGCGTAGCGAACACCGGGGAGCTGTTTTTT.

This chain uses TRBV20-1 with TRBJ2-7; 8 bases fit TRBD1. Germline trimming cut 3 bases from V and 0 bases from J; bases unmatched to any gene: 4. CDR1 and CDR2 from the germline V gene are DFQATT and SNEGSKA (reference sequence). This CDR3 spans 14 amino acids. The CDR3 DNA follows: TGCAGTGCTAGTAGACAGGGGAGCTCCTACGAGCAGTACTTC. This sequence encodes CSASRQGSSYEQYF.

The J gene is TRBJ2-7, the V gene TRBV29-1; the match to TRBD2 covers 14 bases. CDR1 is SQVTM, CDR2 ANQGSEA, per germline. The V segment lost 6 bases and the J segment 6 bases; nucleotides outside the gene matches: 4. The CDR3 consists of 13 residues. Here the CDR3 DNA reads TGCAGCGTGGGACTAGCGGGGGCGGCCGAGCAGTACTTC. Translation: CSVGLAGAAEQYF.

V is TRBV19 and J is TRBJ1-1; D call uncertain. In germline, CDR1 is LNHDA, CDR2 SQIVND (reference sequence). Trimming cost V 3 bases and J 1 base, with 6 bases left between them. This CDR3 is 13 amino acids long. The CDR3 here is CASSIGENTEAFF. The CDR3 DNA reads TGTGCCAGTAGTATTGGAGAGAACACTGAAGCTTTCTTT. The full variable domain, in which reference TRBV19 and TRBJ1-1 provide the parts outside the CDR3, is DGGITQSPKYLFRKEGQNVTLSCEQNLNHDAMYWYRQDPGQGLRLIYYSQIVNDFQKGDIAEGYSVSREKKESFPLTVTSAQKNPTAFYLCASSIGENTEAFFGQGTRLTVV.

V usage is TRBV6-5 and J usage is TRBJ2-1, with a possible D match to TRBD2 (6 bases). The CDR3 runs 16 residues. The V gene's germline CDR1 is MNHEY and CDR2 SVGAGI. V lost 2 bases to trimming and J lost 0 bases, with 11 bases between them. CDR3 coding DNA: TGTGCCAGCAGTTACGGGACTTTTAGCTCCTACAATGAGCAGTTCTTC. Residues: CASSYGTFSSYNEQFF.

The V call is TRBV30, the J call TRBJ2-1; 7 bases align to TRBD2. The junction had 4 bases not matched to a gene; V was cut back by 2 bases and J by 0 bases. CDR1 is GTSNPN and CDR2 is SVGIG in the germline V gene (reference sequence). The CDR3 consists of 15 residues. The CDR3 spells CAWSLGGSSYNEQFF. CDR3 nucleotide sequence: TGTGCCTGGAGTCTCGGGGGGAGCTCCTACAATGAGCAGTTCTTC.

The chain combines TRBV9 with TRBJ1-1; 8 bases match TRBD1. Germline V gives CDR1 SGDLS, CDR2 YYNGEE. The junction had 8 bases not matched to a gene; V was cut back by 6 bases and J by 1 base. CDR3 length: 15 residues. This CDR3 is CASTSGGAPNTEAFF. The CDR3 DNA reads TGTGCCAGCACCTCAGGGGGCGCCCCGAACACTGAAGCTTTCTTT.